This T cell receptor beta chain was retrieved from a study of T cell responses to AZD1222 COVID-19 vaccine. Regarding the study as a whole: With dominance at 160-218 and 743-854, vaccine-associated CD4 TCRs spanned spike.

Profiled with immunoSEQ multiplex PCR; TCRdb holds only in-frame clones, not every one. The sample holds about 110,000 clones, approximately 90% seen once. Comment on this clone: Its matching antigen is unknown.

The CDR3 spans 14 residues. The V gene's germline CDR1 is MGHRA and CDR2 YSYEKL. V shed 1 base and J shed 6 bases, with 12 bases lying between them. The sequenced sample was peripheral blood, obtained on day 0 of AZD1222 vaccination. This TCR was recovered from an adult in good health. The rearrangement links TRBV4-1 to TRBJ1-1; D remains unclear. The CDR3 nucleotides are TGCGCCAGCAGCCAAGGGAGGGCCTCCCCTGAAGCTTTCTTT. Encoded protein: CASSQGRASPEAFF.